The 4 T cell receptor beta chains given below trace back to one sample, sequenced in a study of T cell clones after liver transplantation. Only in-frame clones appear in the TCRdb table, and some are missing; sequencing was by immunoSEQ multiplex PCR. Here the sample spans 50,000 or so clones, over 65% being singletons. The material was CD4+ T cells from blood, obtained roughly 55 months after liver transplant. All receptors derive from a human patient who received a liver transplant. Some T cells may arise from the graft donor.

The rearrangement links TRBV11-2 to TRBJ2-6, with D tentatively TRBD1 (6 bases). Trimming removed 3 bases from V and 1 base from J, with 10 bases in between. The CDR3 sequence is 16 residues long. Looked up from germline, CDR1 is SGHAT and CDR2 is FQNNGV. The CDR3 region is CASSFDRLSGANVLTF. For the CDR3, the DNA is TGTGCCAGCAGCTTCGACAGGTTGTCTGGGGCCAACGTCCTGACTTTC.

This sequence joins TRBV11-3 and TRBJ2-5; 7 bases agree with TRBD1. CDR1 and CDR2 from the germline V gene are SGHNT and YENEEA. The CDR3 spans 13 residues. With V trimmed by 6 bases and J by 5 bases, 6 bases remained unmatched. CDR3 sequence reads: CASRPTGSETQYF. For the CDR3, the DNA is TGTGCCAGCAGACCGACAGGGAGCGAGACCCAGTACTTC.

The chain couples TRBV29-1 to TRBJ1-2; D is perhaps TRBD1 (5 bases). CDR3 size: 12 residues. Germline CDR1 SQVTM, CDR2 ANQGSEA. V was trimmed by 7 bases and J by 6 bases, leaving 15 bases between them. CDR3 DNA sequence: TGCAGCGGCCGGGACGCCTTCGATGGCTACACCTTC. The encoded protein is CSGRDAFDGYTF.

In nucleotides, the CDR3 is TGCGCCAGCCGCCAGGGGCTGGCGGATGAGCAGTTCTTC. Translated, it gives CASRQGLADEQFF. V usage is TRBV10-1 and J usage is TRBJ2-1; D may be TRBD1 (6 bases). Trimming left V 8 bases short and J 8 bases short, with 16 bases between. This CDR3 spans 13 amino acids. Germline V lookup: CDR1 WNHNN, CDR2 SYGVQD (reference sequence).